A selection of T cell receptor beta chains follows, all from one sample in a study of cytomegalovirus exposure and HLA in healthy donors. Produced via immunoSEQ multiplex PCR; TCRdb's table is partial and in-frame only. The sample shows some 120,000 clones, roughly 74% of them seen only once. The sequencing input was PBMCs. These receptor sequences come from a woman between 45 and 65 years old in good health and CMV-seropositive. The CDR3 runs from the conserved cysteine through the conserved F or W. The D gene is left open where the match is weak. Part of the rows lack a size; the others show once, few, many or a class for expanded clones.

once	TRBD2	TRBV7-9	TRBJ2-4	CASSAAGGAAINIQYF	TGTGCCAGCAGCGCCGCGGGGGGGGCCGCCATAAACATTCAGTACTTC
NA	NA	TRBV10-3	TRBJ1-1	CAISDAGKMNTEAFF	TGTGCCATCAGTGACGCCGGGAAAATGAACACTGAAGCTTTCTTT
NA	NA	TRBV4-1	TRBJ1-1	CASTRGGYDTEAFF	TGCGCCAGTACCCGTGGGGGCTACGACACTGAAGCTTTCTTT
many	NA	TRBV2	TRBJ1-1	CASSEARLSQRMMNTEAFF	TGTGCCAGCAGTGAAGCGCGCCTCTCGCAGAGGATGATGAACACTGAAGCTTTCTTT
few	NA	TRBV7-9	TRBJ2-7	CASSLAGWQGSYEQYF	TGTGCCAGCAGCTTAGCGGGTTGGCAGGGAAGCTACGAGCAGTACTTC
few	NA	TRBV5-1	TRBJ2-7	CASSLTALDEQYF	TGCGCCAGCAGCTTGACAGCCCTGGACGAGCAGTACTTC
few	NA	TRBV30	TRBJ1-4	CAWRKQVGEKLFF	TGTGCCTGGAGGAAACAGGTTGGAGAAAAACTGTTTTTT
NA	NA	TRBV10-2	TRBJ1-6	CASSVNHSNSPLHF	TGCGCCAGCAGTGTAAACCACTCCAATTCACCCCTCCACTTT
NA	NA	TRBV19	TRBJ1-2	CASSIGVAVNYGYTF	TGTGCCAGTAGTATAGGGGTCGCGGTTAACTATGGCTACACCTTC
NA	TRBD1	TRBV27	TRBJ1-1	CASSLLQGATEAFF	TGTGCCAGCAGTCTCCTACAGGGGGCCACTGAAGCTTTCTTT
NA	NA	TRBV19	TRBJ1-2	CASSVDMDYGYTF	TGTGCCAGTAGTGTGGACATGGACTATGGCTACACCTTC
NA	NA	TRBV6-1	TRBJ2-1	CASSEALPLSGEQFF	TGTGCCAGCAGTGAAGCGCTCCCCCTGTCAGGGGAGCAGTTCTTC
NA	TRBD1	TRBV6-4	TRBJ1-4	CASSQGQGPNEKLFF	TGTGCCAGCAGCCAGGGACAGGGGCCTAATGAAAAACTGTTTTTT
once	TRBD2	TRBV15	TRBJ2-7	CATSRLAGGVYEQYF	TGTGCCACCAGCAGACTAGCGGGGGGTGTGTACGAGCAGTACTTC
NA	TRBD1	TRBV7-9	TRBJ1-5	CASSLVSVGTANQPQHF	TGTGCCAGCAGCTTAGTATCGGTTGGGACAGCGAATCAGCCCCAGCATTTT
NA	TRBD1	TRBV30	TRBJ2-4	CAWRPQGVGYIQYF	TGTGCCTGGAGACCACAGGGGGTAGGCTACATTCAGTACTTC
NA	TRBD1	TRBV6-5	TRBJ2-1	CASSLQGAYNEQFF	TGTGCCAGCAGCTTACAGGGGGCCTACAATGAGCAGTTCTTC
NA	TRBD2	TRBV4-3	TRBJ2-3	CASSQTSGGAFDTQYF	TGCGCCAGCAGCCAGACTAGCGGGGGAGCCTTCGATACGCAGTATTTT
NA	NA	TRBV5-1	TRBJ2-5	CASSLARDQYQETQYF	TGCGCCAGCAGCTTGGCGCGGGACCAGTACCAAGAGACCCAGTACTTC
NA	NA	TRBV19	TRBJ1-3	CASSIRGSGNTIYF	TGTGCCAGTAGTATACGGGGCTCTGGAAACACCATATATTTT
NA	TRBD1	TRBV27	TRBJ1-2	CASSSPWTGVYGYTF	TGTGCCAGCAGTTCCCCATGGACAGGCGTCTATGGCTACACCTTC
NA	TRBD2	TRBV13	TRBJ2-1	CASSSRLAANEQFF	TGTGCCAGCAGCTCACGACTAGCGGCCAATGAGCAGTTCTTC
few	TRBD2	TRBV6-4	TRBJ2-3	CASSDSAGRADTQYF	TGTGCCAGCAGTGACTCTGCGGGGAGGGCAGATACGCAGTATTTT
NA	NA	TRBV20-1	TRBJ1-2	CSASYGYTF	TGCAGTGCTTCATATGGCTACACCTTC
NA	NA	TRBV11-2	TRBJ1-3	CASSPPGFRTIYF	TGTGCCAGCAGCCCTCCGGGTTTTCGCACCATATATTTT
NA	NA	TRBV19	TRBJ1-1	CASSLPGKAFF	TGTGCCAGTAGTTTACCAGGGAAAGCTTTCTTT
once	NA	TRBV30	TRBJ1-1	CACPKGGGAFF	TGTGCCTGCCCAAAGGGGGGGGGAGCTTTCTTT
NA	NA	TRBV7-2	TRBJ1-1	CASSSDPNTEAFF	TGTGCCAGCAGCTCAGATCCGAACACTGAAGCTTTCTTT
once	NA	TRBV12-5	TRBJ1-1	CASGLVLTASGNTEAFF	TGTGCTAGTGGTTTGGTACTGACGGCTTCAGGTAACACTGAAGCTTTCTTT
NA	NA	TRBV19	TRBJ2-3	CASDLGGIADTQYF	TGTGCCAGCGACTTAGGTGGTATCGCAGATACGCAGTATTTT
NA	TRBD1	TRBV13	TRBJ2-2	CASSQPGQGAGELFF	TGTGCCAGCAGCCAACCGGGACAGGGTGCCGGGGAGCTGTTTTTT
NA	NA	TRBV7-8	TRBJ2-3	CASSLASGRTDTQYF	TGTGCCAGCAGCTTAGCTAGCGGTCGCACAGATACGCAGTATTTT
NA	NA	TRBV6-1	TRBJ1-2	CASSDAQSYGYTF	TGTGCCAGCAGTGACGCACAGAGCTATGGCTACACCTTC
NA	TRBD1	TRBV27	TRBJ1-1	CASRLGWDSTNTEAFF	TGTGCCAGCAGGCTTGGCTGGGACAGTACTAACACTGAAGCTTTCTTT
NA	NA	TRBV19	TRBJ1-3	CATQDRGNTIYF	TGTGCCACTCAGGACAGAGGAAACACCATATATTTT
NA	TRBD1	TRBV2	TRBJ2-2	CASSEAVGTGASGELFF	TGTGCCAGCAGTGAAGCCGTCGGGACAGGGGCGTCCGGGGAGCTGTTTTTT
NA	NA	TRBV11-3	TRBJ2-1	CASSLSLGDEQFF	TGTGCCAGCAGCTTAAGCTTAGGGGATGAGCAGTTCTTC
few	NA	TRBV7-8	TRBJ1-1	CASSLGGPAFF	TGTGCCAGCAGCTTGGGGGGTCCAGCTTTCTTT
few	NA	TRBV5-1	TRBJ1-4	CASSLEKGVNEKLFF	TGCGCCAGCAGCTTGGAAAAGGGAGTTAATGAAAAACTGTTTTTT
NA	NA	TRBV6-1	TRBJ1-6	CASSDLYNSPLHF	TGTGCCAGCAGTGACCTCTATAATTCACCCCTCCACTTT
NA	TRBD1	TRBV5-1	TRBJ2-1	CASSMTGGLYNEQFF	TGCGCCAGCAGTATGACAGGGGGCCTCTACAATGAGCAGTTCTTC
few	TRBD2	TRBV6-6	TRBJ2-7	CASGTIYYEQYF	TGTGCCAGCGGGACTATTTATTACGAGCAGTACTTC
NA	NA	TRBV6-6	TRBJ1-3	CASSLRTGFGNTIYF	TGTGCCAGCAGCCTCAGGACGGGGTTCGGAAACACCATATATTTT
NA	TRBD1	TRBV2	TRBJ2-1	CASRDRGEEQFF	TGTGCCAGCAGGGACAGGGGTGAAGAGCAGTTCTTC
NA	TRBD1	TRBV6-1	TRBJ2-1	CASSEEDRAQQFF	TGTGCCAGCAGTGAAGAAGACAGGGCCCAGCAGTTCTTC
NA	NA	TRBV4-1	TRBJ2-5	CASSRPGTQETQYF	TGCGCCAGCAGCCGGCCTGGGACTCAAGAGACCCAGTACTTC
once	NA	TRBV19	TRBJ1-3	CASSIDTRSGNTIYF	TGTGCCAGTAGTATCGACACCCGCTCTGGAAACACCATATATTTT
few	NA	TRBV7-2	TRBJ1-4	CASSVQGREKLFF	TGTGCCAGCAGCGTACAGGGAAGAGAAAAACTGTTTTTT
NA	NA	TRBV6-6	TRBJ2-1	CASSYPQESDNEQFF	TGTGCCAGCAGTTACCCCCAAGAATCAGACAATGAGCAGTTCTTC
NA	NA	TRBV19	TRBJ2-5	CATRGGGEWTETQYF	TGTGCCACGAGAGGGGGTGGGGAATGGACAGAGACCCAGTACTTC
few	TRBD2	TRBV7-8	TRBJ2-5	CASSSRSSGGAETQYF	TGTGCCAGCAGCTCCCGCTCTAGCGGGGGGGCGGAGACCCAGTACTTC
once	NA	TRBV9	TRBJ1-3	CASSVGPGTGNTIYF	TGTGCCAGCAGCGTAGGACCGGGGACTGGAAACACCATATATTTT
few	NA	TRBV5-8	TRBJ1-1	CASTRRDSCEAFF	TGTGCCAGCACACGCCGCGACTCCTGTGAAGCTTTCTTT
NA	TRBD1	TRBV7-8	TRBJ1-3	CASSRQGFGNTIYF	TGTGCCAGCAGCAGACAGGGATTCGGAAACACCATATATTTT
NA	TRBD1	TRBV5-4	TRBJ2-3	CASSLAETGGDTQYF	TGTGCCAGCAGCTTGGCCGAGACAGGGGGAGATACGCAGTATTTT
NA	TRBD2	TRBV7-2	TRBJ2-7	CASSQGGGAGADEQYF	TGTGCCAGCAGCCAAGGCGGGGGGGCCGGTGCAGACGAGCAGTACTTC
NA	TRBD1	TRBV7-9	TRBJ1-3	CASRGQGRGNTIYF	TGTGCCAGCAGGGGACAGGGGAGAGGAAACACCATATATTTT
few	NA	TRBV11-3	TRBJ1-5	CASSVAAPAGLPQHF	TGTGCCAGCAGCGTAGCCGCTCCTGCAGGCTTACCCCAGCATTTT
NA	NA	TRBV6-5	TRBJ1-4	CASTQPGPNEKLFF	TGTGCCAGCACCCAGCCAGGGCCTAATGAAAAACTGTTTTTT